Listed here are 30 T cell receptor beta chains from one sample, sequenced in a study of naive and memory T cell subsets. An equimolar mix of two oligonucleotides served as the beta constant-region primer for TRBC1 and TRBC2. The ligated cDNA underwent four PCR rounds using SP2 and nested alpha and beta constant-region primers. TCRdb fed the UMI-ligation and nested PCR reads into MiXCR, producing one record per CDR3 protein. The sample lists 30,000 to 40,000 distinct CDR3 sequences, about 18% occurring once. Sequencing used effector memory CD4+ T cells from blood. Described subset: effector memory, CD45RA- CD27-. These TCRs come from a human donor in good health.

This clonotype was seen ten or more times. V is TRBV7-9 and J is TRBJ2-1, with a possible D match to TRBD1 (6 bases). CDR1 SEHNR and CDR2 FQNEAQ come from the germline V gene (reference sequence). The CDR3 covers 14 residues. Trimming stripped 4 bases from V and 7 bases from J, with 14 bases between. In nucleotides, the CDR3 is TGTGCCAGCAGCTCTTATGGACAGTTGAATGAGCAGTTCTTC. Translated, it gives CASSSYGQLNEQFF.

This rearrangement joins TRBV7-2 to TRBJ2-3; no clear D gene. The germline CDR1 and CDR2 sequences are SGHTA and FQGNSA. The CDR3 is 12 amino acids. Trimming left V 3 bases short and J 2 bases short, with 3 bases between. CDR3 DNA: TGTGCCAGCAGCTTGGCCACAGATACGCAGTATTTT. It yields the protein CASSLATDTQYF. Full variable domain (rest looked up from reference TRBV7-2 and TRBJ2-3): GAGVSQSPSNKVTEKGKDVELRCDPISGHTALYWYRQSLGQGLEFLIYFQGNSAPDKSGLPSDRFSAERTGGSVSTLTIQRTQQEDSAVYLCASSLATDTQYFGPGTRLTVL.

This clonotype came up many times. The chain uses TRBV29-1 and TRBJ2-7, with 9 bases fitting TRBD1. Germline CDR1 and CDR2: SQVTM and ANQGSEA. V was clipped by 5 bases and J by 2 bases; unmatched bases: 10. CDR3 length: 15 amino acids. CDR3: CSVLKLRDRAYEQYF. Written as DNA, the CDR3 is TGCAGCGTTTTAAAGTTACGGGACAGGGCCTACGAGCAGTACTTC.

This clonotype was observed a handful of times. This chain uses TRBV7-2 with TRBJ1-5; no clear D. There are 14 residues in the CDR3. V gave up 3 bases and J gave up 3 bases, with 9 bases separating them. Germline CDR1 is SGHTA and CDR2 is FQGNSA. For the CDR3, the DNA is TGTGCCAGCAGCTTGAGGTTTGACAATCAGCCCCAGCATTTT. It translates to CASSLRFDNQPQHF. Supplemented by reference TRBV7-2 and TRBJ1-5, the full variable domain reads GAGVSQSPSNKVTEKGKDVELRCDPISGHTALYWYRQSLGQGLEFLIYFQGNSAPDKSGLPSDRFSAERTGGSVSTLTIQRTQQEDSAVYLCASSLRFDNQPQHFGDGTRLSIL.

The V gene is TRBV5-1, the J gene TRBJ2-7; a possible D gene is TRBD2 (5 bases). The CDR3 consists of 13 residues. Trimming took off 5 bases at V and 0 bases at J, with 9 bases between the two ends. Looked up from germline, CDR1 is SGHRS and CDR2 is YFSETQ. As DNA, the CDR3 is TGCGCCAGCAGTTCTGGGAGCTCCTACGAGCAGTACTTC. This codes for CASSSGSSYEQYF.

The CDR3 here is CASSQTGGAFYEQYF. Here the CDR3 DNA reads TGTGCCAGCAGCCAAACAGGGGGCGCGTTCTACGAGCAGTACTTC. The rearrangement links TRBV3-1 to TRBJ2-7; the match to TRBD1 covers 9 bases. This CDR3 has 15 residues. J gave up 3 bases and V 2 bases, and 5 bases lay outside the gene matches. Germline-derived CDR1 and CDR2 are LGHDT and YNNKEL (reference sequence).

This clonotype was detected many times. The genes are TRBV7-9 and TRBJ2-7; 7 bases line up with TRBD2. This CDR3 spans 15 amino acids. The V gene's germline CDR1 is SEHNR and CDR2 FQNEAQ (reference sequence). With V trimmed by 5 bases and J by 2 bases, 9 bases remained unmatched. The CDR3 DNA reads as TGTGCCAGCAGCCGCGGGGGTGCCCGAACCTACGAGCAGTACTTC. This sequence encodes CASSRGGARTYEQYF.

In its sample, this clonotype was seen many times. V is TRBV20-1 and J is TRBJ2-1; 12 bases map to TRBD2. Unmatched junction bases numbered 5, after V lost 5 bases and J lost 3 bases. Germline CDR1 DFQATT, CDR2 SNEGSKA (reference sequence). The CDR3 contains 15 residues. In nucleotides, the CDR3 is TGCAGTGCTCCCCTAGCGGGAGGGCACTACAATGAGCAGTTCTTC. It encodes CSAPLAGGHYNEQFF.

The chain carries TRBV7-8 and TRBJ1-5; D is uncertain. CDR1 and CDR2 from the germline V gene are SGHVS and FQNEAQ. This CDR3 is 14 amino acids long. V was pared by 5 bases and J by 2 bases, with 10 bases between. The DNA of the CDR3 is TGTGCCAGCAGCGAACAAAGGGGCAATCAGCCCCAGCATTTT. Amino acids: CASSEQRGNQPQHF. The variable domain in full, completed from reference TRBV7-8 and TRBJ1-5, reads GAGVSQSPRYKVAKRGQDVALRCDPISGHVSLFWYQQALGQGPEFLTYFQNEAQLDKSGLPSDRFFAERPEGSVSTLKIQRTQQEDSAVYLCASSEQRGNQPQHFGDGTRLSIL.

This clonotype was detected a few times. The V gene is TRBV20-1, the J gene TRBJ1-1; D remains unclear. Germline V CDR1 and CDR2: DFQATT, SNEGSKA (reference sequence). This CDR3 contains 11 residues. V lost 2 bases to trimming and J lost 4 bases, with 5 bases between them. The CDR3, as DNA: TGCAGTGCTAGACTGACCACTGAAGCTTTCTTT. Its protein product is CSARLTTEAFF.

This clonotype was observed a few times. The gene calls are TRBV20-1 and TRBJ2-7; D gene unclear. Germline loops: CDR1 DFQATT, CDR2 SNEGSKA (reference sequence). The CDR3 spans 14 residues. V lost 0 bases to trimming and J lost 7 bases, with 16 bases between them. CDR3 nucleotide sequence: TGCAGTGCTAGAGATAGTACGGCCGGTGGAGAGCAGTACTTC. Translation gives CSARDSTAGGEQYF.

This clonotype has more than one count but fewer than ten. The J gene is TRBJ2-7, the V gene TRBV11-2; tentatively, D is TRBD1 or TRBD2 (5 bases each). CDR1 is SGHAT, CDR2 FQNNGV, per germline. CDR3 length: 14 residues. The V end was cut by 5 bases, the J end by 2 bases, with 13 bases between. The CDR3 nucleotides read TGTGCCAGCAGCCAGGGACCACTCGCCTACGAGCAGTACTTC. It is translated as CASSQGPLAYEQYF.

This clonotype has just a few counts. The rearrangement uses TRBV30 and TRBJ1-3; 8 bases align to TRBD1. CDR1 is GTSNPN, CDR2 SVGIG, per germline (reference sequence). CDR3 length: 13 residues. The V gene end was trimmed by 4 bases and the J gene end by 4 bases; junction bases not matched to a gene: 3. CDR3 sequence (DNA): TGTGCCTGGAATAGGGACAGGGGAAACACCATATATTTT. Translation gives CAWNRDRGNTIYF.

This chain joins TRBV20-1 and TRBJ2-3; maybe TRBD1 (6 bases). The CDR3 is made up of 12 amino acids. The germline V gene encodes CDR1 DFQATT and CDR2 SNEGSKA (reference sequence). V lost 5 bases, J lost 4 bases, and 10 bases lay in between. The CDR3 loop reads CSAEQGADTQYF. DNA for the CDR3: TGCAGTGCTGAACAGGGCGCAGATACGCAGTATTTT.

This clonotype has only a few counts. The chain employs TRBV29-1 and TRBJ2-7; 9 bases align to TRBD1. CDR3 length: 13 residues. V was pared by 1 base and J by 6 bases, with 4 bases of the junction left unmatched. Germline CDR1 SQVTM, CDR2 ANQGSEA. CDR3 nucleotide sequence: TGCAGCGTTGAAGGACAGGGGGTAGGCGAGCAGTACTTC. This sequence encodes CSVEGQGVGEQYF.

This clonotype was counted between two and nine times. The chain has TRBV7-2 and TRBJ2-5; 7 positions agree with TRBD1. Germline values: CDR1 SGHTA, CDR2 FQGNSA. The CDR3 sequence is 15 residues long. Trimming took 4 bases from V and 2 from J; bases not matched to a gene: 7. The CDR3 DNA reads as TGTGCCAGCAGCTACGGACAGGCCCATCAAGAGACCCAGTACTTC. This codes for CASSYGQAHQETQYF. The full variable domain, rest sourced from reference TRBV7-2 and TRBJ2-5, is GAGVSQSPSNKVTEKGKDVELRCDPISGHTALYWYRQSLGQGLEFLIYFQGNSAPDKSGLPSDRFSAERTGGSVSTLTIQRTQQEDSAVYLCASSYGQAHQETQYFGPGTRLLVL.

In its sample, this clonotype was seen a few times. The chain uses TRBV13 and TRBJ1-2; a weak D match, TRBD1 (5 bases). Germline V lookup: CDR1 PRHDT, CDR2 FYEKMQ (reference sequence). V was trimmed by 0 bases and J by 2 bases, leaving 13 bases between them. The CDR3 is made up of 16 amino acids. The CDR3 loop is CASSLGVGTGNYGYTF. For the CDR3, the DNA is TGTGCCAGCAGCTTAGGGGTGGGGACGGGGAACTATGGCTACACCTTC.

This clonotype was observed a handful of times. The genes are TRBV6-1 and TRBJ1-1; a possible D gene is TRBD1 (5 bases). V was cut by 8 bases and J by 7 bases, with 20 bases left in between. The CDR3 has 14 amino acids. The V gene's germline CDR1 is MNHNS and CDR2 SASEGT. CDR3 DNA: TGTGCCAGCCGTGTTCCTGGGGGGATGAGTGAAGCTTTCTTT. This sequence encodes CASRVPGGMSEAFF.

This clonotype was detected ten times or more. The V call is TRBV6-5, the J call TRBJ1-2; 10 bases match TRBD1. CDR1 is MNHEY, CDR2 SVGAGI, per germline. This CDR3 has 15 amino acids. Losses at the gene ends were 10 bases for V and 2 bases for J; bases not matched to a gene: 10. As DNA, the CDR3 is TGTGCCACCTATACAAAGACAGGGGGCAACTATGGCTACACCTTC. It is translated as CATYTKTGGNYGYTF.

CDR3 amino acids: CAWTTLRAGYGYTF. As DNA, the CDR3 is TGTGCCTGGACTACACTCCGGGCTGGCTATGGCTACACCTTC. The rearrangement uses TRBV30 and TRBJ1-2, with no clear D. Trimming took off 4 bases at V and 4 bases at J, with 16 bases between the two ends. In germline, CDR1 is GTSNPN, CDR2 SVGIG (reference sequence). The CDR3 has 14 residues.

This rearrangement joins TRBV7-2 to TRBJ1-1, with 7 bases lining up with TRBD1. With V trimmed by 5 bases and J by 5 bases, 8 bases remained unmatched. The CDR3 length is 14 residues. CDR1 and CDR2 from the germline V gene are SGHTA and FQGNSA. CDR3 sequence: CASSPNRGKTEAFF. CDR3 DNA sequence: TGTGCCAGCAGCCCTAACAGGGGTAAGACTGAAGCTTTCTTT.

J is TRBJ1-1 and V is TRBV6-1; D is possibly TRBD1 (5 bases). The CDR3 spans 15 residues. Germline CDR1 MNHNS, CDR2 SASEGT. Trimming took 2 bases from V and 0 from J, leaving 10 bases between them. CDR3 nucleotide sequence: TGTGCCAGCAGTGAATACGGACAAGTGAACACTGAAGCTTTCTTT. Its protein product is CASSEYGQVNTEAFF.

This rearrangement joins TRBV6-1 to TRBJ2-1, with D possibly TRBD2 on 5 matching bases. Germline-derived CDR1 and CDR2 are MNHNS and SASEGT. The CDR3 totals 13 residues. V was cut by 3 bases and J by 5 bases, with 8 bases left in between. This CDR3 is CASSERADNEQFF. Written as DNA, the CDR3 is TGTGCCAGCAGTGAGAGGGCAGACAATGAGCAGTTCTTC.

V gene TRBV4-1 combines with J gene TRBJ1-2, with 7 bases matching TRBD1. The junction had 6 bases not matched to a gene; V was cut back by 0 bases and J by 5 bases. The CDR3 contains 15 residues. Per the germline V gene, CDR1 is MGHRA and CDR2 is YSYEKL. Here the CDR3 DNA reads TGCGCCAGCAGCCAAGAGGGACAGCGTCTTTATGGCTACACCTTC. As protein: CASSQEGQRLYGYTF.

This rearrangement joins TRBV2 to TRBJ2-1, with 7 nucleotides matching TRBD1. The CDR3 consists of 16 residues. V was pared by 6 bases and J by 1 base, with 9 bases of the junction left unmatched. CDR1 SNHLY and CDR2 FYNNEI come from the germline V gene. CDR3 nucleotides: TGTGCCAGCAGCCTCCCGGGACAGACATCCTACAATGAGCAGTTCTTC. It is translated as CASSLPGQTSYNEQFF. Looking up the rest from reference TRBV2 and TRBJ2-1 gives the full variable domain: EPEVTQTPSHQVTQMGQEVILRCVPISNHLYFYWYRQILGQKVEFLVSFYNNEISEKSEIFDDQFSVERPDGSNFTLKIRSTKLEDSAMYFCASSLPGQTSYNEQFFGPGTRLTVL.

There are many counts of this clonotype. The V gene is TRBV20-1, the J gene TRBJ2-1, with D tentatively TRBD2 (5 bases). The germline V gene has CDR1 DFQATT and CDR2 SNEGSKA (reference sequence). The CDR3 has 11 amino acids. V lost 6 bases to trimming and J lost 10 bases, with 13 bases between them. The CDR3 here is CSANLAGEQFF. The CDR3 nucleotides read TGCAGTGCAAACCTAGCCGGAGAGCAGTTCTTC.

This clonotype was recorded a few times. This chain connects TRBV7-2 to TRBJ1-2; D not certain. CDR1 is SGHTA, CDR2 FQGNSA, per germline. This CDR3 region has 15 residues. The V end lost 3 bases, the J end lost 8 bases, and 19 bases lay between the germline ends. The CDR3 sequence is CASSLRNSRERGYTF. DNA for the CDR3: TGTGCCAGCAGCTTGAGGAACAGCCGTGAAAGGGGCTACACCTTC.

In its sample, this clonotype was seen a few times. V usage is TRBV28 and J usage is TRBJ2-3, with 7 bases matching TRBD2. The ends lost 1 base at V and 4 bases at J; junction bases unmatched: 11. CDR1 is MDHEN and CDR2 is SYDVKM in the germline V gene. The CDR3 consists of 17 residues. The CDR3: CASSLSSPSGTSDTQYF. DNA of the CDR3: TGTGCCAGCAGTTTATCCTCCCCTAGCGGAACTTCAGATACGCAGTATTTT.

This sequence joins TRBV7-2 and TRBJ1-6, with TRBD1 identical over 7 bases. CDR1 is SGHTA and CDR2 is FQGNSA in the germline V gene. This CDR3 has 17 residues. The V gene end was trimmed by 2 bases and the J gene end by 9 bases; junction bases not matched to a gene: 13. CDR3 sequence (DNA): TGTGCCAGCAGCTTAAGAGGCGGCAGAGGGGGCGGTTCACCCCTCCACTTT. Protein: CASSLRGGRGGGSPLHF.

Only a few counts were recorded for this clonotype. This chain links TRBV7-2 with TRBJ2-1; tentatively, D is TRBD1 or TRBD2 (5 bases each). CDR3 length equals 15 residues. The germline V gene encodes CDR1 SGHTA and CDR2 FQGNSA. The germline V and J ends were trimmed by 1 base and 6 bases, with 13 bases remaining between them. This CDR3 reads CASSLGGWGINEQFF. The CDR3 DNA reads as TGTGCCAGCAGCTTAGGGGGTTGGGGGATCAATGAGCAGTTCTTC.